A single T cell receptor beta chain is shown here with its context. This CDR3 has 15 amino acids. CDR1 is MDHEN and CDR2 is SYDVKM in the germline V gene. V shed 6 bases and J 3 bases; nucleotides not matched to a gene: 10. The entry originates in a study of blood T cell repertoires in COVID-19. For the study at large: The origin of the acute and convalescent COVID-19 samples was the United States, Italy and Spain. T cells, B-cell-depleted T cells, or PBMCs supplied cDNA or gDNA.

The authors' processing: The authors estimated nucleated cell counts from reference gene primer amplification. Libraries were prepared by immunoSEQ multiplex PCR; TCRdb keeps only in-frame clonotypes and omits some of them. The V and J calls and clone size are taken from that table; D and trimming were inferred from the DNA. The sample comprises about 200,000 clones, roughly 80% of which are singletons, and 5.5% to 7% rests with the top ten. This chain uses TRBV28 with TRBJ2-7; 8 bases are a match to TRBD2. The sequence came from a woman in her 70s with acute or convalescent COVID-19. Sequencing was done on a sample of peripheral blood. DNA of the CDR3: TGTGCCAGCAGCCTCGGGACTAGGAATTTCTACGAGCAGTACTTC. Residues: CASSLGTRNFYEQYF.